A single sample is the source of the 18 T cell receptor beta chains below, sequenced in a study of T cells in Graves' hyperthyroidism and ophthalmopathy (dated by TCRdb to 2018 to 2020). The method was multiplex PCR. Sequencer: Illumina HiSeq 2000. Amplification of TCR beta CDR3 regions was carried out from RNA transcripts. The TCR CDR3 was subjected to a first round of RT-PCR using the HTBI primer set and the Qiagen OneStep RT-PCR kit. In TCRdb, the public reads were trimmed at Q25 with fastp and aligned with MiXCR, with productive beta chains retained. Rows matching on CDR3 protein sequence are summarized as one entry with the most common DNA and genes. Here the sample has more than 650,000 distinct CDR3 sequences; roughly 15% occur a single time. About 10% of the sample rests with the top ten. Sample: blood. These receptors were obtained from a woman aged 18-35 years with Graves' hyperthyroidism.

This clonotype was observed a few times. The chain joins TRBV7-9 to TRBJ2-7; 12 nucleotides agree with TRBD2. Trimming cost V 10 bases and J 3 bases; bases outside gene matches: 10. Germline V gene lookup returns CDR1 SEHNR and CDR2 FQNEAQ (reference sequence). The CDR3 spans 15 residues. The CDR3 DNA sequence: TGTGCCATATTCTCCGGGACTAGCGGGTACTACGAGCAGTACTTC. It specifies CAIFSGTSGYYEQYF.

This clonotype was found a few times. This CDR3 is CASSKSTGTGSSYEQYF. The CDR3 region has the DNA TGTGCCAGTAGTAAATCAACCGGGACAGGTTCATCCTACGAGCAGTACTTC. This chain uses TRBV19 with TRBJ2-7; 8 positions agree with TRBD1. Germline CDR1 is LNHDA and CDR2 is SQIVND (reference sequence). The length of the CDR3 is 17 residues. J gave up 1 base and V 4 bases, and 12 bases lay outside the gene matches.

This clonotype has more than one count but fewer than ten. This chain uses TRBV30 with TRBJ2-2; a weak D match, TRBD2 (5 bases). The germline V gene has CDR1 GTSNPN and CDR2 SVGIG (reference sequence). This CDR3 has 19 amino acids. V lost 1 base and J lost 1, with 22 bases in between. The CDR3 nucleotides read TGTGCCTGGAGTGCGCACTCCAAAATTACCGGGAAGAACACCGGGGAGCTGTTTTTT. This codes for CAWSAHSKITGKNTGELFF.

The chain combines TRBV7-8 with TRBJ1-1, with TRBD1 identical over 9 bases. The ends lost 5 bases at V and 5 bases at J; junction bases unmatched: 18. The germline CDR1 and CDR2 sequences are SGHVS and FQNEAQ. The CDR3 covers 18 residues. The CDR3 loop is CASSAYHRGRRGKTEAFF. As DNA, the CDR3 is TGTGCCAGCAGCGCTTATCACAGGGGGCGCAGGGGTAAAACTGAAGCTTTCTTT.

In its sample, this clonotype was seen a few times. This chain links TRBV29-1 with TRBJ1-4; D is perhaps TRBD1 (6 bases). Germline-derived CDR1 and CDR2 are SQVTM and ANQGSEA. V was cut by 7 bases and J by 7 bases, with 28 bases left in between. This CDR3 has 17 residues. The CDR3 DNA follows: TGCAGCGCTGTCCTGAGGGGACACCCTCAAGCGGGTGAAAAACTGTTTTTT. As protein: CSAVLRGHPQAGEKLFF.

The table lists this clonotype with a few counts. This sequence joins TRBV4-2 and TRBJ1-3; perhaps TRBD1 as D (5 bases). The V end lost 6 bases, the J end lost 0 bases, and 12 bases lay between the germline ends. Germline V gene data show CDR1 as LGHNA and CDR2 as YNFKEQ. This CDR3 region has 15 residues. CDR3 amino acids: CASRISRVSGNTIYF. CDR3 in DNA: TGTGCCAGCAGGATAAGCAGGGTCTCTGGAAACACCATATATTTT.

This clonotype was observed at least ten times. This chain joins TRBV30 and TRBJ2-6, with D unclear. The CDR3 runs to 15 residues. Per the germline V gene, CDR1 is GTSNPN and CDR2 is SVGIG (reference sequence). V was pared by 7 bases and J by 2 bases, with 15 bases between. CDR3 loop: CAFRNRATGANVLTF. In nucleotides, the CDR3 is TGTGCCTTTCGGAATAGGGCTACTGGGGCCAACGTCCTGACTTTC. Looking up the rest from reference TRBV30 and TRBJ2-6 gives the full variable domain: SQTIHQWPATLVQPVGSPLSLECTVEGTSNPNLYWYRQAAGRGLQLLFYSVGIGQISSEVPQNLSASRPQDRQFILSSKKLLLSDSGFYLCAFRNRATGANVLTFGAGSRLTVL.

A note on this clonotype: This may be a read error: a much more frequent sequence differs by one nucleotide. The V call is TRBV12-3 or TRBV12-4, the J call TRBJ2-4; 7 bases align to TRBD2. The CDR3 covers 17 residues. CDR3 region: CASSLEVAGPAKNTQYF. The DNA of the CDR3 is TGTGCCAGCAGTTTAGAGGTAGCGGGCCCCGCCAAAAACACTCAGTACTTC.

This clonotype came up many times. The genes are TRBV5-1 and TRBJ2-1, with D tentatively TRBD1 or TRBD2 (6 bases each). This CDR3 is 13 amino acids long. V lost 7 bases to trimming and J lost 2 bases, with 10 bases between them. The germline CDR1 and CDR2 sequences are SGHRS and YFSETQ. DNA for the CDR3: TGCGCCAGCCGGGGGACACCCTACAATGAGCAGTTCTTC. It yields the protein CASRGTPYNEQFF.

This clonotype has a count of ten or more. This rearrangement joins TRBV6-1 to TRBJ2-7; TRBD2 is a possible D gene (5 bases). Looked up from germline, CDR1 is MNHNS and CDR2 is SASEGT. This CDR3 spans 14 amino acids. Trimming left V 6 bases short and J 0 bases short, with 12 bases between. DNA for the CDR3: TGTGCCAGCAGGAAAACGGGAATCTCCTACGAGCAGTACTTC. This codes for CASRKTGISYEQYF.

The V call is TRBV7-2, the J call TRBJ2-5; 15 bases are shared with TRBD2. J gave up 4 bases and V 3 bases, and 3 bases lay outside the gene matches. The CDR3 runs 16 residues. Germline lookup yields CDR1 SGHTA and CDR2 FQGNSA. The CDR3 sequence is CASSFGGLAGGETQYF. CDR3 DNA sequence: TGTGCCAGCAGCTTCGGGGGACTAGCGGGAGGAGAGACCCAGTACTTC. Using reference TRBV7-2 and TRBJ2-5 for the parts outside the CDR3, the full variable domain is GAGVSQSPSNKVTEKGKDVELRCDPISGHTALYWYRQSLGQGLEFLIYFQGNSAPDKSGLPSDRFSAERTGGSVSTLTIQRTQQEDSAVYLCASSFGGLAGGETQYFGPGTRLLVL.

This clonotype was found a few times. V is TRBV10-3 and J is TRBJ2-3; D is unresolved. The germline V gene encodes CDR1 ENHRY and CDR2 SYGVKD. The V gene lost 0 bases and the J gene lost 0 bases, with 10 bases spanning the gap. This CDR3 has 16 amino acids. The CDR3 loop is CAISESTATSTDTQYF. In DNA, the CDR3 is TGTGCCATCAGTGAGTCGACCGCAACTAGCACAGATACGCAGTATTTT.

J is TRBJ2-5 and V is TRBV30; TRBD2 aligns across 13 bases. The CDR3 length is 17 residues. Trimming at V came to 1 base and at J to 4 bases, leaving 9 bases not matched to a gene. Germline-derived CDR1 and CDR2 are GTSNPN and SVGIG (reference sequence). The CDR3: CAWSASRTSGSPETQYF. In nucleotides, the CDR3 is TGTGCCTGGAGTGCATCCCGGACTAGCGGGAGCCCAGAGACCCAGTACTTC.

Concerning this clonotype itself: An end of the junction does not agree with germline; a read error may underlie this. The chain employs TRBV5-6 and TRBJ2-7; perhaps TRBD1 as D (6 bases). CDR1 is SGHDT and CDR2 is YYEEEE in the germline V gene. The CDR3 consists of 14 residues. CDR3 in amino acids: CACSFTPDSYEQYF. CDR3 DNA sequence: TGTGCCTGCAGCTTCACGCCGGACAGCTACGAGCAGTACTTC.

This clonotype was counted ten times or more. The V call is TRBV7-8, the J call TRBJ2-7, with 7 bases matching TRBD2. CDR1 and CDR2 (germline): SGHVS, FQNEAQ. The CDR3 length is 16 residues. Trimming at V came to 1 base and at J to 5 bases, leaving 11 bases not matched to a gene. CDR3 nucleotide sequence: TGTGCCAGCAGCTTAGGAAGCGGGATTCTTAACCACGAGCAGTACTTC. This codes for CASSLGSGILNHEQYF.

A note on this clonotype: A single base separates this from a much larger clone, so it may be a read error. The chain is built from TRBV30 and TRBJ1-1; no clear D. Germline V lookup: CDR1 GTSNPN, CDR2 SVGIG (reference sequence). The CDR3 is 13 residues long. The CDR3 reads CAWSVLGSTEASF. DNA of the CDR3: TGTGCCTGGAGTGTACTGGGCTCCACTGAAGCTTCCTTT.

This clonotype was picked up a small number of times. Here the CDR3 reads CASSGGTPRTDTQYF. CDR3 DNA sequence: TGCGCCAGCAGTGGCGGGACTCCCCGGACAGATACGCAGTATTTT. The chain has TRBV10-1 and TRBJ2-3, with D perhaps TRBD2 (6 bases). Germline CDR1 WNHNN, CDR2 SYGVQD (reference sequence). Trimming cost V 4 bases and J 3 bases, with 14 bases left between them. The CDR3 runs to 15 residues.

This clonotype was counted a few times. The rearrangement joins TRBV12-3 or TRBV12-4 to TRBJ2-2; D call uncertain. V lost 5 bases and J lost 3, with 19 bases in between. The CDR3 length is 17 residues. CDR3 region: CASSPPIHYTDTGELFF. The DNA of the CDR3 is TGTGCCAGCAGTCCTCCTATTCATTATACGGACACCGGGGAGCTGTTTTTT.